This TCR beta chain was profiled in a study of regulatory T cells in long-lasting Graves disease. Points from the study as a whole: TCR diversity was lower in persistent Graves' patients than in newly diagnosed ones.

TCR beta libraries were built with iRepertoire HTBI primers and Arm-PCR of CDR3 regions. TCRdb passed the multiplex PCR reads through MiXCR, listing each CDR3 protein once. Of approximately 690,000 distinct CDR3 sequences in the sample, around 30% were seen once. This CDR3 is built from 15 residues. Germline-derived CDR1 and CDR2 are SEHNR and FQNEAQ (reference sequence). V shed 5 bases and J shed 4 bases, with 18 bases lying between them. A few counts support this clonotype. Its antigen is undetermined. Time point here: persistent/refractory GD, antithyroid drugs over 5 years with positive TRAb. Generation of the TCR library employed RNA extracted from PBMCs.

V is TRBV7-9 and J is TRBJ2-7; no definite D call. The origin of this receptor is a female donor with Graves disease. The starting material was peripheral blood mononuclear cells (PBMCs), obtained when the disease was refractory, from a patient treated with antithyroid drugs. CDR3 protein: CASSLTASASYEQYF. In DNA, the CDR3 is TGTGCCAGCAGCCTCACGGCGAGCGCCTCATACGAGCAGTACTTC.